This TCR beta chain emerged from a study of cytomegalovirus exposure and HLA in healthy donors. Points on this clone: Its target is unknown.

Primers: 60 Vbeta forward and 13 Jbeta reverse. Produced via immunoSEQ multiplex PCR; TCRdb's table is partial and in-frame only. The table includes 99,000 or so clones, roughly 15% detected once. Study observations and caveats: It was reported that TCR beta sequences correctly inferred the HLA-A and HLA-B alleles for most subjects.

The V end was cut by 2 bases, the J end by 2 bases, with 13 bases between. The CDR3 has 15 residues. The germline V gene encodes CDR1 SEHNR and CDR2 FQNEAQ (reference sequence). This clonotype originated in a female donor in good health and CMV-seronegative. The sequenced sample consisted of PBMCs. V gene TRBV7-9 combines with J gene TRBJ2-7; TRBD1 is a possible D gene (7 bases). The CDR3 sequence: CASSLTAGQTYEQYF. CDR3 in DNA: TGTGCCAGCAGCTTAACCGCGGGACAGACCTACGAGCAGTACTTC. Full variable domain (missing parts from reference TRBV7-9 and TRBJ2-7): DTGVSQNPRHKITKRGQNVTFRCDPISEHNRLYWYRQTLGQGPEFLTYFQNEAQLEKSRLLSDRFSAERPKGSFSTLEIQRTEQGDSAMYLCASSLTAGQTYEQYFGPGTRLTVT.